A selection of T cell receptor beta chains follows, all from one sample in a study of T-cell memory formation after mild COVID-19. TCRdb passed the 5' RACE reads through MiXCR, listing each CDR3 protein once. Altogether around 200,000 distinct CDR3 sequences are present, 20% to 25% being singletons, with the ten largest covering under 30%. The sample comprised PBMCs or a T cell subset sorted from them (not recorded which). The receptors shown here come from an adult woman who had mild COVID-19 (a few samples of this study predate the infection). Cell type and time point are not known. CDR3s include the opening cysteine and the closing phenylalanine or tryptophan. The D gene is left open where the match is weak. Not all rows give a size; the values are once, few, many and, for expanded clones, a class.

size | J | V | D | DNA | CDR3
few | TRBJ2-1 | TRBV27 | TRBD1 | TGTGCCAGCAGTTTATCAGGGACAGGGGTGTACAATGAGCAGTTCTTC | CASSLSGTGVYNEQFF
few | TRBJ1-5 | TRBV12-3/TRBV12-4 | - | TGTGCCAGCAGTTTTGGGGGTAGCAATCAGCCCCAGCATTTT | CASSFGGSNQPQHF
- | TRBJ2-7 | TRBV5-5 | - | TGTGCCAGCAGCTTGTATGGGAGTCCCTACGAGCAGTACTTC | CASSLYGSPYEQYF
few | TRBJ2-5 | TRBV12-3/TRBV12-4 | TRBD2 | TGTGCCAGCAGTTCTTATTTAAGCGGGGGGCAAGAGACCCAGTACTTC | CASSSYLSGGQETQYF
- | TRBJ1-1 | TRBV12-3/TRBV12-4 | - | TGTGCCAGCAGTTTCAGGGAATGGAACACTGAAGCTTTCTTT | CASSFREWNTEAFF
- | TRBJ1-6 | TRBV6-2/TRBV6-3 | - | TGTGCCAGCAGTTATGACGACGAAACCAATTCACCCCTCCACTTT | CASSYDDETNSPLHF
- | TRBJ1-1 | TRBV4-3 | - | TGCGCCAGCAGCCAAGAGGACGAGGGAGGCACTGAAGCTTTCTTT | CASSQEDEGGTEAFF
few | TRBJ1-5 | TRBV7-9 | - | TGTGCCAGCAGCTTAGATCTTTCAGGGCAGGGCAATCAGCCCCAGCATTTT | CASSLDLSGQGNQPQHF
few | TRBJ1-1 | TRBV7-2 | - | TGTGCCAGCAGCTTATGGGAGGATCCGATCACTGAAGCTTTCTTT | CASSLWEDPITEAFF
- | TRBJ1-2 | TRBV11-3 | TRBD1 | TGTGCCAGCAGCCTTAGTGGGTGGGACAGGAACTATGGCTACACCTTC | CASSLSGWDRNYGYTF
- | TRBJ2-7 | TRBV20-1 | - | TGCAGTGCTAGAATCTCGGACTACGAGCAGTACTTC | CSARISDYEQYF
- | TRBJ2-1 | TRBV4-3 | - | TGCGCCAGCAGCCAAGACCGGGGGACCGCAAGGAGCTCCTACAATGAGCAGTTCTTC | CASSQDRGTARSSYNEQFF
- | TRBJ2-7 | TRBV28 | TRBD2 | TGTGCCAGCAGTTTCGCGGGGGGTTACGAGCAGTACTTC | CASSFAGGYEQYF
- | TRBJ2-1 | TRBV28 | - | TGTGCCAGCAGTCTGACTAGGGATGAGCAGTTCTTC | CASSLTRDEQFF
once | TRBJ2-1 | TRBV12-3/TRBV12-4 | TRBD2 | TGTGCCAGCGGGGCGGGGGGGGCGCTCAATGAGCAGTTCTTC | CASGAGGALNEQFF
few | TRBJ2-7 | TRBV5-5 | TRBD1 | TGTGCCAGCAGCACGGGACAGGGGGCCGTGTTCGAGCAGTACTTC | CASSTGQGAVFEQYF